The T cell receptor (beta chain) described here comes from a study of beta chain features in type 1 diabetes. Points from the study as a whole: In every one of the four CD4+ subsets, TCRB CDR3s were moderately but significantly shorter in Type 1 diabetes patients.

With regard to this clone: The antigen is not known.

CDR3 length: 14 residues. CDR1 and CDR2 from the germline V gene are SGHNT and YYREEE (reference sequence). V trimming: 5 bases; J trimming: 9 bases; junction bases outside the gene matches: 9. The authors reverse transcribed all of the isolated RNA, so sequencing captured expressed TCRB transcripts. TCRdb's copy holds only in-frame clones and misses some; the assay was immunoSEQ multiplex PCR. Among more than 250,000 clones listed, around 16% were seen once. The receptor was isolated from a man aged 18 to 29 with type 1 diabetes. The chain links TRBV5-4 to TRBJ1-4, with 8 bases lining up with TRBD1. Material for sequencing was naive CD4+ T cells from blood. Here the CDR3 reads CASSSDRGAQKLFF. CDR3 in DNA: TGTGCCAGCAGTTCAGACAGGGGTGCACAAAAACTGTTTTTT.